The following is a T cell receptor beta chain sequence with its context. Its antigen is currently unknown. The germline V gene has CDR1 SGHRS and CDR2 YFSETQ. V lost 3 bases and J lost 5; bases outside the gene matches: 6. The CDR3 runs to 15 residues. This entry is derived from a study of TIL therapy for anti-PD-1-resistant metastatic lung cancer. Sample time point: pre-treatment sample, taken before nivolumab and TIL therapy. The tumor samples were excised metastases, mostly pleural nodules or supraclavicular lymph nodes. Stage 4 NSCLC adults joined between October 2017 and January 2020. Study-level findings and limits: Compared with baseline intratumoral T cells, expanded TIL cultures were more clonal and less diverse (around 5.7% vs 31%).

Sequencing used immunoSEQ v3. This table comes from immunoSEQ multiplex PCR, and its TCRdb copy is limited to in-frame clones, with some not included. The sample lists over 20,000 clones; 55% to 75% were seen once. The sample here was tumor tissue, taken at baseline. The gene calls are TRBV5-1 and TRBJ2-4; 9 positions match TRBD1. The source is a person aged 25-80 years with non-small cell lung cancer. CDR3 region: CASSWGQGRENIQYF. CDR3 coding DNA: TGCGCCAGCAGCTGGGGACAGGGCCGCGAAAACATTCAGTACTTC.